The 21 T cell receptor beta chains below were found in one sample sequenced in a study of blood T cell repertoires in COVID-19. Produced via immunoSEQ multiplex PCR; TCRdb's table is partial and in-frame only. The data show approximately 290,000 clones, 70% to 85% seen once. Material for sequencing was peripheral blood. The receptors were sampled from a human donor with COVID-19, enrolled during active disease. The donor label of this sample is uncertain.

The CDR3 sequence is CASSPTIANTEAFF. CDR3 nucleotide sequence: TGTGCCAGCTCACCAACAATCGCCAACACTGAAGCTTTCTTT. J is TRBJ1-1 and V is TRBV18; no reliable D call. This CDR3 is 14 amino acids long. Trimming removed 2 bases at V and 2 bases at J, with 9 bases between. Germline CDR1 is KGHSH and CDR2 is LQKENI.

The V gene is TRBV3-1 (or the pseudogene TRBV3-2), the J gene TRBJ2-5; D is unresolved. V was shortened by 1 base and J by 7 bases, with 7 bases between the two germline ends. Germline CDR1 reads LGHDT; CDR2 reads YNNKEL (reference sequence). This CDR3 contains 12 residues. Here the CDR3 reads CASSQVSGTQYF. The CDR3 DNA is TGTGCCAGCAGCCAAGTATCAGGGACCCAGTACTTC.

The CDR3: CSASSRGTQPQHF. In DNA, the CDR3 is TGCAGTGCTAGTTCCAGGGGCACACAGCCCCAGCATTTT. V gene TRBV20-1 combines with J gene TRBJ1-5; maybe TRBD1 (6 bases). The germline V gene has CDR1 DFQATT and CDR2 SNEGSKA (reference sequence). CDR3 length equals 13 residues. V lost 3 bases to trimming and J lost 7 bases, with 13 bases between them.

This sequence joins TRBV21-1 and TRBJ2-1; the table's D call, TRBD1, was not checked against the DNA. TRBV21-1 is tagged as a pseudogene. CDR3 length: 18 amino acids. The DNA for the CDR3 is TGTGCCAGCAGAATTACTTTTCCCGGGGAGGACAGGGTTTGTGAGCAGTTCTTC. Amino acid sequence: CASRITFPGEDRVCEQFF.

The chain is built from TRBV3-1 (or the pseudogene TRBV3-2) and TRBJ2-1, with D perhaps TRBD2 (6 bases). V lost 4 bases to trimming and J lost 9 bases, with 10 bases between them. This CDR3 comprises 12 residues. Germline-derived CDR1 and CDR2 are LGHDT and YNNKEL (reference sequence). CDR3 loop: CASSLSGGEQFF. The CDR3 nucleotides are TGTGCCAGCAGCCTATCCGGGGGTGAGCAGTTCTTC.

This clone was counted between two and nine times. In DNA, the CDR3 is TGCGCCAGCAGCCAAGTAGGGCTAGCGGGGGAGCAGTTCTTC. Its translation is CASSQVGLAGEQFF. The chain couples TRBV4-1 to TRBJ2-1; 9 bases match TRBD2. Trimming took 1 base from V and 10 from J; bases not matched to a gene: 5. The V gene's germline CDR1 is MGHRA and CDR2 YSYEKL. The CDR3 covers 14 residues.

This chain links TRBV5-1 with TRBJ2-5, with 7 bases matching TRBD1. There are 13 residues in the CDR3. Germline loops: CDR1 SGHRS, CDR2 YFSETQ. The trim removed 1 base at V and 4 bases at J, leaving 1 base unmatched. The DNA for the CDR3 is TGCGCCAGCAGCTTGCGGACAGGAGAGACCCAGTACTTC. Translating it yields CASSLRTGETQYF.

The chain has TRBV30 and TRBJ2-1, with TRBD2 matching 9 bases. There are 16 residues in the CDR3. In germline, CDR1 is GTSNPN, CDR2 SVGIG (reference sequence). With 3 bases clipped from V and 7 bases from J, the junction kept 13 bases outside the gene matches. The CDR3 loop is CAWRGPGLADLNEQFF. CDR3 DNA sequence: TGTGCCTGGAGGGGACCGGGACTAGCAGACCTTAATGAGCAGTTCTTC.

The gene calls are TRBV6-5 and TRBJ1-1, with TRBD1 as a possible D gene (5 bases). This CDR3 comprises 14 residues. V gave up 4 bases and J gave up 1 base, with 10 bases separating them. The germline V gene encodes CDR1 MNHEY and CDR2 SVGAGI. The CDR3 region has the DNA TGTGCCAGCAGTTTACGGGGGGGGAACACTGAAGCTTTCTTT. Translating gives CASSLRGGNTEAFF.

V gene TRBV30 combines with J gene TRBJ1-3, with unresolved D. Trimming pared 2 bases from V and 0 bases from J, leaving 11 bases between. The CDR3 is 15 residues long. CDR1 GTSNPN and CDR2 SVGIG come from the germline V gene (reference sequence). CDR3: CAWSSRASSGNTIYF. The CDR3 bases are TGTGCCTGGAGTTCTCGCGCAAGCTCTGGAAACACCATATATTTT.

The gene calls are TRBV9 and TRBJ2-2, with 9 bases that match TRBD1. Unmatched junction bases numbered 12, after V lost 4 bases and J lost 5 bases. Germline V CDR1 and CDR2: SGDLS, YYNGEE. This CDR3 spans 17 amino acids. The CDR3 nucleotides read TGTGCCAGCAGCCCCCTTCCGGGACAGGGTCAGACCGGGGAGCTGTTTTTT. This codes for CASSPLPGQGQTGELFF.

In DNA, the CDR3 is TGTGCCAGCAGCTTAGAAATCCAAGGGGGAAAACTGTTTTTT. The encoded protein is CASSLEIQGGKLFF. The J gene is TRBJ1-4, the V gene TRBV7-9; the D gene is possibly TRBD1 (6 bases). V lost 1 base, J lost 10 bases, and 13 bases lay in between. Germline-derived CDR1 and CDR2 are SEHNR and FQNEAQ (reference sequence). The CDR3 loop spans 14 amino acids.

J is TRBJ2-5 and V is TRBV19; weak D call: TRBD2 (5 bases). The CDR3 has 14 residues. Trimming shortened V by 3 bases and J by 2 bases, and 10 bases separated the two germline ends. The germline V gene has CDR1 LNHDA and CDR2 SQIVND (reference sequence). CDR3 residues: CASSINSGQETQYF. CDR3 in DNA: TGTGCCAGTAGTATCAACAGCGGACAAGAGACCCAGTACTTC.

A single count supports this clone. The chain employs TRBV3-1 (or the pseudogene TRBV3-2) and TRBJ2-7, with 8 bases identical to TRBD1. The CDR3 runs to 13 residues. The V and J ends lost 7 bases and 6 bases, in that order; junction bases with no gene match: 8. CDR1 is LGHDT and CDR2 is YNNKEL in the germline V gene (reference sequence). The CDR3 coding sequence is TGTGCCAGCACCGAGGGACAGGCAAGCGAGCAGTACTTC. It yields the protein CASTEGQASEQYF.

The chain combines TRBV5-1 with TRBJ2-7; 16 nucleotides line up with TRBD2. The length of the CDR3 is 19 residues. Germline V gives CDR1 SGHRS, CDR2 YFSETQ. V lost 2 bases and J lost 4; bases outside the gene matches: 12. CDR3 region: CASSLWDLGLAGGPYEQYF. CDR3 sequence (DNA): TGCGCCAGCAGCTTATGGGATTTGGGACTAGCGGGAGGGCCTTACGAGCAGTACTTC. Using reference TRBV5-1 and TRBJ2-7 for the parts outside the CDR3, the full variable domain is KAGVTQTPRYLIKTRGQQVTLSCSPISGHRSVSWYQQTPGQGLQFLFEYFSETQRNKGNFPGRFSGRQFSNSRSEMNVSTLELGDSALYLCASSLWDLGLAGGPYEQYFGPGTRLTVT.

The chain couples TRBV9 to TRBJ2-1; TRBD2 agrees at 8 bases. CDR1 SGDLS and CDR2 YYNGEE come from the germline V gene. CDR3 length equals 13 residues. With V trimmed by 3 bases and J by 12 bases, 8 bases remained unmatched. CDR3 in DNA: TGTGCCAGCAGCGGGCCCGGGAGGGGCGTGCAGTTCTTC. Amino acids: CASSGPGRGVQFF.

The CDR3 bases are TGTGCCAGCAGCGTGCGACCTGACAACGAGCAGTACTTC. This encodes CASSVRPDNEQYF. V gene TRBV9 combines with J gene TRBJ2-7; D gene uncertain. Trimming took off 2 bases at V and 5 bases at J, with 11 bases between the two ends. This CDR3 is built from 13 residues. Germline V gives CDR1 SGDLS, CDR2 YYNGEE.

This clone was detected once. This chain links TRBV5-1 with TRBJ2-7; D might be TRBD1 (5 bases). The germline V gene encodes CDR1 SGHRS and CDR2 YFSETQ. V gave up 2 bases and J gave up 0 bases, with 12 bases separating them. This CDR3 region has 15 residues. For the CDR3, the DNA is TGCGCCAGCAGCTTAGGACACCAGAGCTCCTACGAGCAGTACTTC. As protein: CASSLGHQSSYEQYF.

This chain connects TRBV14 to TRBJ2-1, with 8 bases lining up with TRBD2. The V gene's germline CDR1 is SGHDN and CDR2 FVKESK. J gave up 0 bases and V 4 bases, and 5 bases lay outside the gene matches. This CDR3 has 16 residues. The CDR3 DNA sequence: TGTGCCAGCAGCCCCCTAGCGGGTAGCTCCTACAATGAGCAGTTCTTC. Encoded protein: CASSPLAGSSYNEQFF.

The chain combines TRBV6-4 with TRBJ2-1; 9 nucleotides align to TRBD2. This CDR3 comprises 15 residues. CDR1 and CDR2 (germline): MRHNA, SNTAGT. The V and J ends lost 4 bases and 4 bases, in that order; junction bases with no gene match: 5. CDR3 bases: TGTGCCAGCAGTGTCCTAGCGGGGATGTACAATGAGCAGTTCTTC. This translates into CASSVLAGMYNEQFF.

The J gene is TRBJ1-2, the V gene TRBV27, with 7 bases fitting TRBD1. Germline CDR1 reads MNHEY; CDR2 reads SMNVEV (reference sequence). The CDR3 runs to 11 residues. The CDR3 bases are TGTTATAAACAGGGGAAGGATGGCTACACCTTC. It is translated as CYKQGKDGYTF.